This T cell receptor beta chain was captured by sequencing in a study of blood T cells in healthy people across ages. Findings of the study overall: A conclusive naive versus antigen-experienced comparison was prevented by the unsorted PBMCs. Age showed a roughly linear inverse relationship with TCR beta diversity per million T cells.

Trimming shortened V by 1 base and J by 2 bases, and 4 bases separated the two germline ends. The CDR3 consists of 12 residues. Germline CDR1 reads DFQATT; CDR2 reads SNEGSKA (reference sequence). In its sample, this clonotype was seen a few times. Its target is unknown. Then a second PCR, running roughly 7 to 11 cycles, was carried out with a sample-barcoded 5' primer and a J-beta primer mix. A 12-random-nucleotide template-switch adaptor tagged each cDNA molecule. MiXCR was run by TCRdb on the 5' RACE reads, yielding one entry per CDR3 protein. The sample lists some 1.6 million distinct CDR3 sequences; about 32% were seen once. All donors came from Russia, were Caucasian and healthy, and spanned ages about 6 to 100.

The source is a woman aged 25 to 45 in good health. The sample comprised blood. V gene TRBV20-1 combines with J gene TRBJ2-3; D is ambiguous. The CDR3 DNA sequence: TGCAGTGCTAGAGCTGACACAGATACGCAGTATTTT. It is translated as CSARADTDTQYF.